This T cell receptor beta chain was recovered during a study of lymphopenia after photon versus proton radiotherapy. Germline trimming cut 6 bases from V and 4 bases from J; bases unmatched to any gene: 11. Germline values: CDR1 SQVTM, CDR2 ANQGSEA. The CDR3 has 16 amino acids. The data were produced by immunoSEQ multiplex PCR, yet TCRdb's version contains in-frame clones alone and is incomplete. The sample lists about 25,000 clones; roughly four fifths were seen once. This TCR derives from a woman between 45 and 60 years old with pancreatic cancer. The chain has TRBV29-1 and TRBJ2-1; TRBD2 agrees at 11 bases. Material: peripheral blood, obtained from a patient treated with photon-based radiotherapy. The CDR3 DNA is TGCAGCGTCAAAGGGGGGACTAGCGGACCGTACAATGAGCAGTTCTTC. It specifies CSVKGGTSGPYNEQFF.